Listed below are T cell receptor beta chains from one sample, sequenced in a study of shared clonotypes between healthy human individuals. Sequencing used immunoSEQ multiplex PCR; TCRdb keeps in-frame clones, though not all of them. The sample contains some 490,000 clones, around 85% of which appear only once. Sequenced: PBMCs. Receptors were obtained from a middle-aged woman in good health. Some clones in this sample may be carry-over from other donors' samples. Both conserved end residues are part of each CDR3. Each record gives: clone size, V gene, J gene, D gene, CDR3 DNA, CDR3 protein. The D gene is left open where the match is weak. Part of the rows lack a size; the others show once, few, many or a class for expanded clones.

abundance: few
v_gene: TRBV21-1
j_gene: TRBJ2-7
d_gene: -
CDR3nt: TGTGCCAGCAGCAAAGTTGACCTAGTCACCTACGAGCAGTACTTC
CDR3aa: CASSKVDLVTYEQYF

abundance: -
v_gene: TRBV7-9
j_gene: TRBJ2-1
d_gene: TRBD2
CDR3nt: TGTGCCAGCAGCCCTCCTCTAGCGGGAGGTAAGGAGCAGTTCTTC
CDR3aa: CASSPPLAGGKEQFF

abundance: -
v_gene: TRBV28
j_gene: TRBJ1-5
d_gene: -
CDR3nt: TGTGCCAGCAGCCGCCCTAAACAGTTCAGTCCGTTCAATCAGCCCCAGCATTTT
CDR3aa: CASSRPKQFSPFNQPQHF

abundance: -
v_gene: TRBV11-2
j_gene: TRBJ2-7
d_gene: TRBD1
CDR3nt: TGTGCCAGCAGCTCACCCACAGGGGTCTACGAGCAGTACTTC
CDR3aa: CASSSPTGVYEQYF

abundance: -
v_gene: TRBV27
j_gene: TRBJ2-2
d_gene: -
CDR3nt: TGTGCCAGCAGTTCAGAACTAGTTTCCGGGGAGCTGTTTTTT
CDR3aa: CASSSELVSGELFF

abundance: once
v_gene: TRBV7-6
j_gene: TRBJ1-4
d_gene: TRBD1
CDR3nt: TGTGCCAGCAGCCTTGCGGACAGGGGGCTTGAAAAACTGTTTTTT
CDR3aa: CASSLADRGLEKLFF

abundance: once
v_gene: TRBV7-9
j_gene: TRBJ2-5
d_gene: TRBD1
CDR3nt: TGTGCCAGCAGTTGGGGGACAGGTGGAGAGACCCAGTACTTC
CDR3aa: CASSWGTGGETQYF

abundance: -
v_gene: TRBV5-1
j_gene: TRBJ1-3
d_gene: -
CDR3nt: TGCGCCAGCAGCTTGGGGGTTAGCTCTGGAAACACCATATATTTT
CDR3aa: CASSLGVSSGNTIYF

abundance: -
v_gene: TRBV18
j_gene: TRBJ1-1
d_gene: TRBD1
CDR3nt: TGTGCCAGCTCACCACCAACAGGGGACGCTTTCTTT
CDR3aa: CASSPPTGDAFF

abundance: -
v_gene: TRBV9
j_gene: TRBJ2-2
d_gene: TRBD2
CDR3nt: TGTGCCAGCAGCGTTTCCAGCGGGAGGGCCGGGGAGCTGTTTTTT
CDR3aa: CASSVSSGRAGELFF

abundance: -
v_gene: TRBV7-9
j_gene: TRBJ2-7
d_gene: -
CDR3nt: TGTGCCGGGGGGGACAGAGACTACGAGCAGTACTTC
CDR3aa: CAGGDRDYEQYF

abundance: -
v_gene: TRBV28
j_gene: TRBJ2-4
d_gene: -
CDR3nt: TGTGCCAGCAGTCGGGGGCCGGGGGAAGACATTCAGTACTTC
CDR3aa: CASSRGPGEDIQYF

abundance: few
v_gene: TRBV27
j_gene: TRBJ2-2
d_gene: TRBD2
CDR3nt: TGTGCCAGCAGTTCCGGCGGCGGGAGAGAAACCGGGGAGCTGTTTTTT
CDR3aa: CASSSGGGRETGELFF

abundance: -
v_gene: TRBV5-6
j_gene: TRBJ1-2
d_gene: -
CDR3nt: TGTGCCAGCAGCTTGGGAGTAGAAGGGTCCTATGGCTACACCTTC
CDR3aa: CASSLGVEGSYGYTF

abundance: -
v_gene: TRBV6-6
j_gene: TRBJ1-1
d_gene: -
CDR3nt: TGTGCCAGCAGTTACTCGTCCACTGAAGCTTTCTTT
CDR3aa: CASSYSSTEAFF

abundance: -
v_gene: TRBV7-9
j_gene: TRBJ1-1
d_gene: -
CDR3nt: TGTGCCAGCAGCGAACGGGGGCGAGATGAAGCTTTCTTT
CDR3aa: CASSERGRDEAFF

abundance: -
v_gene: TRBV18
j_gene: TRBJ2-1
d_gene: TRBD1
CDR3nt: TGTGCCAGCTCACCTCCCGTGGGACAGGGGACGTACAATGAGCAGTTCTTC
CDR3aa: CASSPPVGQGTYNEQFF

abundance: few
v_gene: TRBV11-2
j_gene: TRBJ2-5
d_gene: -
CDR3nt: TGTGCCAGCAGCTTTGGAGAGACCCAGTACTTC
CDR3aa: CASSFGETQYF

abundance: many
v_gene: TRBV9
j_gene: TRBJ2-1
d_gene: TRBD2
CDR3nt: TGTGCCAGCAGCTCAAGAGGACTAGCGGGAGCTTTCAATGAGCAGTTCTTC
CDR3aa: CASSSRGLAGAFNEQFF

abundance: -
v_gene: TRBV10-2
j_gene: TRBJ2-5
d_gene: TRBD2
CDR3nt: TGCGCCAGCAGTTTTGGGGCACTAGCGGTACAAGAGACCCAGTACTTC
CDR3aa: CASSFGALAVQETQYF

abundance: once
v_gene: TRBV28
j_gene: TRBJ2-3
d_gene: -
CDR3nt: TGTGCCAGCAGTTTATTGGTGGGCGGGAAGGGCACAGATACGCAGTATTTT
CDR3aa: CASSLLVGGKGTDTQYF

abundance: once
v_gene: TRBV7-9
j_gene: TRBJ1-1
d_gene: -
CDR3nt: TGTGCCAGCATAACGAATCCGGGGGAAATGAACACTGAAGCTTTCTTT
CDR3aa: CASITNPGEMNTEAFF

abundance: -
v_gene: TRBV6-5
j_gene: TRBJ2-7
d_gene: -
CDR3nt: TGTGCCAGCAGTTACACAGGGAACGAGCAGTACTTC
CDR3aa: CASSYTGNEQYF

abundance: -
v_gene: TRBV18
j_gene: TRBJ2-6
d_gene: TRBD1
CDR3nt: TGTGCCAGCTCACCCCTCGGACAGGGGGCAGGTGGGGCCAACGTCCTGACTTTC
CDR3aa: CASSPLGQGAGGANVLTF

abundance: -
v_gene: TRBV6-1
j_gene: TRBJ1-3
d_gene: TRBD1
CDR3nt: TGTGCCAGCAGTGAAGTGGGACAGGGGTACGGAAACACCATATATTTT
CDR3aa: CASSEVGQGYGNTIYF

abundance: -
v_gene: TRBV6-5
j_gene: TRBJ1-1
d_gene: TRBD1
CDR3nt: TGTGCCAGCGGTAGACAGGGAAAATTCACTGAAGCTTTCTTT
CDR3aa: CASGRQGKFTEAFF

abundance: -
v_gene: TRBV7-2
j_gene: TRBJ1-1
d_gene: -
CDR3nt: TGTGCCAGCAGCCACAGACAGTTAAACACTGAAGCTTTCTTC
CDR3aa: CASSHRQLNTEAFF

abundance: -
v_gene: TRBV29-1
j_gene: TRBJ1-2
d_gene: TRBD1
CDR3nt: TGCAGCGTTGCTGGGACAGGGGGATTGCGAACCGATGGCTACACCTTC
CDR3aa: CSVAGTGGLRTDGYTF

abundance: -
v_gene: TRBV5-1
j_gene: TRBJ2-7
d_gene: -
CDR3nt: TGCGCCAGCAGCTTAGACAGGAGCTACGAGCAGTACTTC
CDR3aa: CASSLDRSYEQYF

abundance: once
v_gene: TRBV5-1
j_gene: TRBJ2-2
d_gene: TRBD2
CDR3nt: TGCGCCAGCAGCTTGGATAGCGGGAGCACCGGGGAGCTGTTTTTT
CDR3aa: CASSLDSGSTGELFF

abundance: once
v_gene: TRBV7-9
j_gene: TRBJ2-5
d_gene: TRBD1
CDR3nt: TGTGCCAGCAGCCCTAGACAGGGGGCTGGGGTTGAGACCCAGTACTTC
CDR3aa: CASSPRQGAGVETQYF

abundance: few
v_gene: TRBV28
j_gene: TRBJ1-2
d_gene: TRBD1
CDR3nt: TGTGCCAGCAGTCCCGCGGGACAGGGACACTATGGCTACACCTTC
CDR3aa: CASSPAGQGHYGYTF

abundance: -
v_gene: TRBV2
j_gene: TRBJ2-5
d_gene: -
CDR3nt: TGTGCCAGCAGTGTGCAGGAGACCCAGTACTTC
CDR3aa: CASSVQETQYF

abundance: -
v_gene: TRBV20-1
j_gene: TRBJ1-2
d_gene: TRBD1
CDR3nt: TGCAGTGCTACACCGGGACAGTCGCTGACCTTC
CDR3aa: CSATPGQSLTF

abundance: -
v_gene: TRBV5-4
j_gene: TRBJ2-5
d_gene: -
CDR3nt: TGTGCCAGCAGCTTGGGGGGAGGGGGTAATTCGCAGACCCAGTACTTC
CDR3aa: CASSLGGGGNSQTQYF

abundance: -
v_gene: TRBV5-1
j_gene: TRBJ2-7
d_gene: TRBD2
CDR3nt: TGCGCCAGCAGAACGCGGGAGGGAAGGTACGAGCAGTACTTC
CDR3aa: CASRTREGRYEQYF

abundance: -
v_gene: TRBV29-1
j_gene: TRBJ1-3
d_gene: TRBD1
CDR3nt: TGCAGCGTTGAATCAGGGGGAACTGGAAACACCATATATTTT
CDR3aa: CSVESGGTGNTIYF

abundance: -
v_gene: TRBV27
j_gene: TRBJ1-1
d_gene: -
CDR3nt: TGTGCCAGCCAATTGAGGGGGTCGGGACTCCCCAAATTAAGGGGCACTGAAGCTTTCTTT
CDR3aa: CASQLRGSGLPKLRGTEAFF

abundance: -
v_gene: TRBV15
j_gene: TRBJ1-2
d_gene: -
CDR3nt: TGTGCCACCAGCTGGGACAACTATGGCTACACCTTC
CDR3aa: CATSWDNYGYTF

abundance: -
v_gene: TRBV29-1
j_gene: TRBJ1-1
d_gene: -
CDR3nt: TGCAGCGTTCACCCTGTAAAGAACACTGAAGCTTTCTTT
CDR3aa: CSVHPVKNTEAFF

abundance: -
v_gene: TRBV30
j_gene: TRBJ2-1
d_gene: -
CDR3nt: TGTGCCTGGAGTGTCGGAGTTAGCTCCTACAATGAGCAGTTCTTC
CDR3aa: CAWSVGVSSYNEQFF

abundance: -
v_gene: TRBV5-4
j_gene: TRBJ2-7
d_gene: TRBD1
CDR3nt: TGTGCCAGCAGCCCGGGACAGGGCAGGTACGAGCAGTACTTC
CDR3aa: CASSPGQGRYEQYF

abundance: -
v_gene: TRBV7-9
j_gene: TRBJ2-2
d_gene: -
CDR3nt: TGTGCCAGCAGCTTAGAATTGGTTACCGGGGAGCTGTTTTTT
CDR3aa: CASSLELVTGELFF

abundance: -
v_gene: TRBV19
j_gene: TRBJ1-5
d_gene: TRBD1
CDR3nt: TGTGCCAGTAGCCGTGGACAGGGAACCAATCAGCCCCAGCATTTT
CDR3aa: CASSRGQGTNQPQHF

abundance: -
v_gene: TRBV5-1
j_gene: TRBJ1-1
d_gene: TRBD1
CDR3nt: TGCGCCAGCAGCTTGGCCGGCAGGGGGGACACTGAAGCTTTCTTT
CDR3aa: CASSLAGRGDTEAFF

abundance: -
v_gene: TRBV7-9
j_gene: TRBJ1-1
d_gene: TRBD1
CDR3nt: TGTGCCAGCAGCTTAGACAGGGGCGACACTGAAGCTTTCTTT
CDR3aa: CASSLDRGDTEAFF

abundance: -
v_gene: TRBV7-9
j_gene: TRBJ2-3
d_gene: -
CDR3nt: TGTGCCAGCAGACTCGTACCGGATGATACGCAGTATTTT
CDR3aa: CASRLVPDDTQYF

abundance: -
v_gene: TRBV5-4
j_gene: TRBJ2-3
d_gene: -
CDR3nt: TGTGCCAGCAGCTTGGAGGTGAGCACAGATACGCAGTATTTT
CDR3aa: CASSLEVSTDTQYF

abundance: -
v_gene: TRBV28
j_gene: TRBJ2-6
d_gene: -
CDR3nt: TGTGCCAGCAGTTTTGGGATAAACGGCAACGTCCTGACTTTC
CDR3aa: CASSFGINGNVLTF

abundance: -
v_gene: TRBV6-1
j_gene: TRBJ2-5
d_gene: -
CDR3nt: TGTGCCAGCAAACAGGACAGTTTTCAAGAGACCCAGTACTTC
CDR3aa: CASKQDSFQETQYF

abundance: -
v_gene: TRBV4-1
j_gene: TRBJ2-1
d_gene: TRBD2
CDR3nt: TGCGCCAGCAGCCAAGGGAGGTTAGCGGGAGGGGTCGCCTACAATGAGCAGTTCTTC
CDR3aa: CASSQGRLAGGVAYNEQFF